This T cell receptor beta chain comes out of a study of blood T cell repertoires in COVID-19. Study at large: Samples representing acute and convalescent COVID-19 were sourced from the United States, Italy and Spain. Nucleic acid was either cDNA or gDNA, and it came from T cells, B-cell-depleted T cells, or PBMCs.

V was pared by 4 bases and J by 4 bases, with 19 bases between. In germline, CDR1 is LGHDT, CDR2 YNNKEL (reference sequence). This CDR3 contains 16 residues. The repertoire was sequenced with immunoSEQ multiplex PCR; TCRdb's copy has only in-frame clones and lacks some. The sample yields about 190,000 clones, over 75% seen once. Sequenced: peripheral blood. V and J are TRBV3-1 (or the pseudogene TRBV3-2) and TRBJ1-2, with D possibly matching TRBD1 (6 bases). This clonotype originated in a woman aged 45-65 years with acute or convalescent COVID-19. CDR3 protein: CASSPGGRGHLYGYTF. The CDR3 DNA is TGTGCCAGCAGCCCTGGGGGGAGGGGACACCTCTATGGCTACACCTTC.